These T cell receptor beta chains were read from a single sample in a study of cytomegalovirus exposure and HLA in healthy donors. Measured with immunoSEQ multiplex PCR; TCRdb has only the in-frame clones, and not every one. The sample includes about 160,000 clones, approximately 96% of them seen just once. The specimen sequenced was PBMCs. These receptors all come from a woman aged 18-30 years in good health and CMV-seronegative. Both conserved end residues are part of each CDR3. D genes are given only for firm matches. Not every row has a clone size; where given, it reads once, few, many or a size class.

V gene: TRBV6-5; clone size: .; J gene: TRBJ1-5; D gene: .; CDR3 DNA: TGTGCCAGCAGTTTTACAGGGCCGTATAGCAATCAGCCCCAGCATTTT; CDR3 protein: CASSFTGPYSNQPQHF
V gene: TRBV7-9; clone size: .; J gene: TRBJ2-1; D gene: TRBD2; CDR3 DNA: TGTGCCAGCAGCTTTGGGACTAGCGGGAGGAAGTTCTTC; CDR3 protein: CASSFGTSGRKFF
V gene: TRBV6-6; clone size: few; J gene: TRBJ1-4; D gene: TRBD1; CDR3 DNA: TGTGCCAGCAGTCAGGACAGGGGTCGGGTGGCACTGTTTTTT; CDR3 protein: CASSQDRGRVALFF
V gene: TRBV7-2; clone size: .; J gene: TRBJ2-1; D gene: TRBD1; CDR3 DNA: TGTGCCAGCAGCCCCGACAGGGCTCTAGGTGAGCAGTTCTTC; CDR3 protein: CASSPDRALGEQFF
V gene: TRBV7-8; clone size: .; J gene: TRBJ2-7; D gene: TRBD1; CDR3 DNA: TGTGCCAGCAGCTTAGACCACAGGGGCTCCTACGAGCAGTACTTC; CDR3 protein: CASSLDHRGSYEQYF
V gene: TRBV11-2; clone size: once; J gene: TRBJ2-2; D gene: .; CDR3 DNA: TGTGCCAGCAGCATCCGCCCGTCAGGGGCGCTTAACACCGGGGAGCTGTTTTTT; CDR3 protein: CASSIRPSGALNTGELFF
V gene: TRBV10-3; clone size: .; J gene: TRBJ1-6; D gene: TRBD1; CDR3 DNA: TGTGCCATCAGTGAGAGGGACAGATTCTCCTATAATTCACCCCTCCACTTT; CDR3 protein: CAISERDRFSYNSPLHF
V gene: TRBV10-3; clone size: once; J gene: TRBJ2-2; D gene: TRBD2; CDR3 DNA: TGTGCCATCAGCACTTTAACGCTAGCGGACACCGGGGAGCTGTTTTTT; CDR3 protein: CAISTLTLADTGELFF
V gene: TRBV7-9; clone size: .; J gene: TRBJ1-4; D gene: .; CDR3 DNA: TGTGCCAGCATCCCCGCGGGGGCAACTAATGAAAAACTGTTTTTT; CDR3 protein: CASIPAGATNEKLFF
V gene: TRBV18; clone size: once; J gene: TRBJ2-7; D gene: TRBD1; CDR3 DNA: TGTGCCAGCTCACCATGGGCCGGACAGGGCTCCTACGAGCAGTACTTC; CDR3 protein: CASSPWAGQGSYEQYF
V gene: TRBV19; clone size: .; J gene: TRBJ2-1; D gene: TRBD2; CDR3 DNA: TGTGCCAGTAGTCCCATAAGGCAGCGGGGGCCGAGTAATGAGCAGTTCTTC; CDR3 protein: CASSPIRQRGPSNEQFF